This is a list of T cell receptor beta chains from one sample in a study of blood T cell repertoires in COVID-19. This table comes from immunoSEQ multiplex PCR, and its TCRdb copy is limited to in-frame clones, with some not included. The profile shows some 350,000 clones, around nine tenths of them singletons. Sequences were obtained from peripheral blood. Receptors were obtained from a woman under 30 who had recovered from COVID-19. CDR3s include the opening cysteine and the closing phenylalanine or tryptophan. D genes are given only for firm matches. Clone size is stated in some rows and not others, as once, few, many or a class when expanded.

TGTGCCAGGAAAGAGGCAGGGGAGTCCCGTCTCCACAATGAGCAGTTCTTC,CARKEAGESRLHNEQFF,TRBJ2-1,TRBV19,once,NA
TGTGCCAGTAGTATAAAGCTAGCGGGTACCTACAATGAGCAGTTCTTC,CASSIKLAGTYNEQFF,TRBJ2-1,TRBV19,NA,TRBD2
TGTGCCAGCATTCCTCCGAGCAGGGGTCAGAACACTGAAGCTTTCTTT,CASIPPSRGQNTEAFF,TRBJ1-1,TRBV6-4,NA,NA
TGTGCCAGCAGTTGGGAGCCGAACACCGGGGAGCTGTTTTTT,CASSWEPNTGELFF,TRBJ2-2,TRBV6-2/TRBV6-3,NA,NA
TGTGCCAGCAGCCAAGGGGGTGAGCAGTTCTTC,CASSQGGEQFF,TRBJ2-1,TRBV2,NA,NA
TGTGCCAGCCGCACTCGACAGAGCACTGAAGCTTTCTTT,CASRTRQSTEAFF,TRBJ1-1,TRBV6-5,NA,NA
TGCGCCAGCAGCCAATTTCAGGTCTTAATGAACACTGAAGCTTTCTTT,CASSQFQVLMNTEAFF,TRBJ1-1,TRBV4-1,once,NA
TGTGCCAGCAGGCCCTCGGTGAGATATGGCTACACCTTC,CASRPSVRYGYTF,TRBJ1-2,TRBV6-5,once,NA
TGTGCCTTCCAACAGGCCGACGATTCACCCCTCCACTTT,CAFQQADDSPLHF,TRBJ1-6,TRBV30,NA,NA
TGTGCCAGCAGCTTGTTTCTGGGAGGTGAAAAACTGTTTTTT,CASSLFLGGEKLFF,TRBJ1-4,TRBV5-6,few,NA
TGTGCCAGCAGCCTACCGGGACTAGCGATAGGTACGCAGTATTTT,CASSLPGLAIGTQYF,TRBJ2-3,TRBV7-9,NA,TRBD2
TGCGCCAGCAGCCAATCCCAGGGAGGGACCCAGTACTTC,CASSQSQGGTQYF,TRBJ2-5,TRBV4-3,NA,NA
TGTGCCAGCAGCCAAGCAACAGGGTCTGATGCTAACTATGGCTACACCTTC,CASSQATGSDANYGYTF,TRBJ1-2,TRBV14,few,NA
TGTGCCAGCAGCCGACAGGGCGCCGGGGAGCTGTTTTTT,CASSRQGAGELFF,TRBJ2-2,TRBV5-6,NA,TRBD1
TGTGCCAGCTCACCAAACCAGGGCTCCTCTGGAAACACCATATATTTT,CASSPNQGSSGNTIYF,TRBJ1-3,TRBV18,NA,NA
TGTGCCAGCCGCGAGACAGGGGGCTTTGAAAAACTGTTTTTT,CASRETGGFEKLFF,TRBJ1-4,TRBV6-5,NA,TRBD1
TGTGCCAGCAGCCGCAGTGAGGAGCTGTTTTTT,CASSRSEELFF,TRBJ2-2,TRBV7-8,NA,NA
TGTGCCAGCACCCCTCGGGCGGGACAGGGGCGAGGCTACACCTTC,CASTPRAGQGRGYTF,TRBJ1-2,TRBV5-4,NA,TRBD1
TGTGCCAGCAGCTTCAGGCTCCATGGGACCGGGGAGCTGTTTTTT,CASSFRLHGTGELFF,TRBJ2-2,TRBV5-6,NA,NA
TGCGCCAGCAGCTCCCCTGGGAAGGGGGAGACTGAAGCTTTCTTT,CASSSPGKGETEAFF,TRBJ1-1,TRBV4-1,NA,NA
TGTGCCTGGAGGCCCCTATACAGGGAATATGGCTACACCTTC,CAWRPLYREYGYTF,TRBJ1-2,TRBV30,NA,NA
TGTGCCAGCAGCTTGGGGTGGACAGGGGACTATGGCTACACCTTC,CASSLGWTGDYGYTF,TRBJ1-2,TRBV5-4,NA,TRBD1
TGTGCCAGCAGCTTTTGGGGGCCTTTGGGGAATGAGCAGTTCTTC,CASSFWGPLGNEQFF,TRBJ2-1,TRBV5-4,NA,NA
TGTGCCAGCAGCATAATTGGACAGGCTACCCGAAGGAACACTGAAGCTTTCTTT,CASSIIGQATRRNTEAFF,TRBJ1-1,TRBV7-9,NA,TRBD1
TGTGCCAGCAGTGACCACACAGGGGGCAATCAGCCCCAGCATTTT,CASSDHTGGNQPQHF,TRBJ1-5,TRBV6-1,NA,TRBD1
TGCGCCAGCAAGGACATTCACCCTGAAGCTTTCTTT,CASKDIHPEAFF,TRBJ1-1,TRBV10-2,NA,NA
TGTGCCAGCAGCCAAGACAGGGGCACTGAAGCTTTCTTT,CASSQDRGTEAFF,TRBJ1-1,TRBV2,NA,TRBD1
TGCGCCAGCAGCATAACAGGGGCCCTGAACACTGAAGCTTTCTTT,CASSITGALNTEAFF,TRBJ1-1,TRBV5-1,NA,TRBD1
TGTGCCAGTAAACCTAGCGGGAGATCCTACAATGAGCAGTTCTTC,CASKPSGRSYNEQFF,TRBJ2-1,TRBV19,NA,TRBD2
TGTGCCATCAGCACCGGGACAGCGTTCAATGAGCAGTTCTTC,CAISTGTAFNEQFF,TRBJ2-1,TRBV10-3,NA,TRBD1
TGTGCCACTTTATTCACCAGTGAGCAGTTCTTC,CATLFTSEQFF,TRBJ2-1,TRBV19,NA,NA
TGTGCCACTGGGGACAGGGCAAACACCATATATTTT,CATGDRANTIYF,TRBJ1-3,TRBV10-3,NA,TRBD1
TGTGCCAGCAGTCCCGGGACTAGCTCGACCGGGGAGCTGTTTTTT,CASSPGTSSTGELFF,TRBJ2-2,TRBV7-8,NA,TRBD2
TGTGCCAGTAGTACCCTAGCGGGGTTGGGTCAGCCCCAGCATTTT,CASSTLAGLGQPQHF,TRBJ1-5,TRBV19,NA,NA
TGTGCCAGCAGTTACCCGACACTAGCGGGGCTAGCCAAAAACATTCAGTACTTC,CASSYPTLAGLAKNIQYF,TRBJ2-4,TRBV6-2/TRBV6-3,NA,TRBD2
TGCGCCAGCAGTGTCGAGCGAACCTACAATGAGCAGTTCTTC,CASSVERTYNEQFF,TRBJ2-1,TRBV10-2,NA,NA
TGTGCCAGCAGTTACTCGGTAGCGAGGGGCACAGATACGCAGTATTTT,CASSYSVARGTDTQYF,TRBJ2-3,TRBV6-2/TRBV6-3,NA,NA
TGTGCCAGCAGCTTGACAGGGTCGAGAGATCAGCCCCAGCATTTT,CASSLTGSRDQPQHF,TRBJ1-5,TRBV5-4,NA,NA
TGCGCCACCAGTACGAGCGGGAGCACAGATACGCAGTATTTT,CATSTSGSTDTQYF,TRBJ2-3,TRBV5-1,NA,NA
TGTGCCAGCAGACCAGACACAGGGGGCCGCCAGCCCCAGCATTTT,CASRPDTGGRQPQHF,TRBJ1-5,TRBV28,once,TRBD1
TGTGCCACCAGTGAACCGACAGGGAATGCGAACACCGGGGAGCTGTTTTTT,CATSEPTGNANTGELFF,TRBJ2-2,TRBV24-1,NA,TRBD1
TGTGCCACCAGCAGAGCGGACAGGGCAGCTAACTATGGCTACACCTTC,CATSRADRAANYGYTF,TRBJ1-2,TRBV15,NA,TRBD1
TGCAGTGCTTTCCAAGATGGGGGACTCTATTTT,CSAFQDGGLYF,TRBJ1-4,TRBV20-1,NA,NA
TGTGCCAGCAGTTTAACGACAGGGGCAGGTGAAAAACTGTTTTTT,CASSLTTGAGEKLFF,TRBJ1-4,TRBV27,NA,TRBD1
TGTGCCTGGAAATTTTCAGGGAACTATGGCTACACCTTC,CAWKFSGNYGYTF,TRBJ1-2,TRBV30,NA,NA
TGCGCCAGCAGGCGGACTAGCGGGAGGTACAATGAGCAGTTCTTC,CASRRTSGRYNEQFF,TRBJ2-1,TRBV5-1,NA,TRBD2